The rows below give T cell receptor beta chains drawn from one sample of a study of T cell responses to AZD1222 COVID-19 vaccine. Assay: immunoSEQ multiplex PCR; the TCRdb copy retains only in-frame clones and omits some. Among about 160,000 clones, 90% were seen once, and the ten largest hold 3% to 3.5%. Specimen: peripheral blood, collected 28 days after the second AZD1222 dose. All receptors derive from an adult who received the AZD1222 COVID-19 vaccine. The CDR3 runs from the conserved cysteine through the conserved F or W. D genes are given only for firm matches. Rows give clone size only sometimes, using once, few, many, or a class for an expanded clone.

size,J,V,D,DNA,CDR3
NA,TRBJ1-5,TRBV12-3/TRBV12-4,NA,TGTGCCAGCAGCCAGAATAGCAATCAGCCCCAGCATTTT,CASSQNSNQPQHF
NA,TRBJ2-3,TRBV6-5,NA,TGTGCCAGCAGTTTTGGGGTCACAGATACGCAGTATTTT,CASSFGVTDTQYF
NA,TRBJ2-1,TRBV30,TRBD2,TGTGCCTGGAAGACTAGCGGGAACGGTGAGCAGTTCTTC,CAWKTSGNGEQFF
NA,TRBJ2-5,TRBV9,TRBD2,TGTGCCAGCGGGACTAACCAAGAGACCCAGTACTTC,CASGTNQETQYF
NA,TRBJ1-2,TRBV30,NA,TGTGCCACCGAATGGCAGGGAGCCGAAGGCAATCGCCCTAACTATGGCTACACCTTC,CATEWQGAEGNRPNYGYTF
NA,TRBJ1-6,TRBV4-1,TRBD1,TGCGCCAGCAGCCAAGATCAGGGACAGGGCTATTCACCCCTCCACTTT,CASSQDQGQGYSPLHF
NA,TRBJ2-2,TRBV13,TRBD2,TGTGCCAGCAGCAATCGGACTAGCGGGGCCGCCGGGGAGCTGTTTTTT,CASSNRTSGAAGELFF
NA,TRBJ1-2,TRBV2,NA,TGTGCCAGCACCGGGGGCGGGAACTATGGCTACACCTTC,CASTGGGNYGYTF
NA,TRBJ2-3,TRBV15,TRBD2,TGTGCCACCAGCAGACTTGGGGGGGGGAGTGGTTTTGCAGATACGCAGTATTTT,CATSRLGGGSGFADTQYF
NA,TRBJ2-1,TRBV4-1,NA,TGCGCCAGCAGCCAAGAACAGGGTGTGAATGAGCAGTTCTTC,CASSQEQGVNEQFF
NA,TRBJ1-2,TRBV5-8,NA,TGTGCCAGCGGAAATGCGGGTGCACTAGCAAGGGCCGGGAACGGCTACACCTTC,CASGNAGALARAGNGYTF
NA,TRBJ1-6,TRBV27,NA,TGTGCCAGCAGTTTTCACCCACTCGGGTCACCCCTCCACTTT,CASSFHPLGSPLHF
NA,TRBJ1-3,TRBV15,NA,TGTGCCACCAGCAGAGATCGGGGAGGGGTGTCGAGAAACACCATATATTTT,CATSRDRGGVSRNTIYF
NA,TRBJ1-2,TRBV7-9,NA,TGTGCCAGCAGCCAAACTCTTTATGGCTACACCTTC,CASSQTLYGYTF
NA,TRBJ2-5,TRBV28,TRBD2,TGTGCCAGCATGGCGGGGGGACAAGAGACCCAGTACTTC,CASMAGGQETQYF
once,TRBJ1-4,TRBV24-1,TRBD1,TGTGCCACCAGTGATCCGATCCCCGGGACAGGGGGTGAAAAACTGTTTTTT,CATSDPIPGTGGEKLFF
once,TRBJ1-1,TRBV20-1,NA,TGCAGTGCTATGGAGAACACTGAAGCTTTCTTT,CSAMENTEAFF
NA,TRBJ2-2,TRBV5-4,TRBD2,TGTGCCAGCAGCTTGCCACTAGCGGGGAACACCGGGGAGCTGTTTTTT,CASSLPLAGNTGELFF
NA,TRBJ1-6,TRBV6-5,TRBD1,TGTGCCAGCAAAGTTGAGGGGGCGCGTAATTCACCCCTCCACTTT,CASKVEGARNSPLHF
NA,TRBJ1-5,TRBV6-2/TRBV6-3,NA,TGTGCCAGCAGTTACGGAGGGTCTTTTGTTCAGCCCCAGCATTTT,CASSYGGSFVQPQHF
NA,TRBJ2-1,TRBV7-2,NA,TGTGCCAGCAGCTTCAATGGGGTCAACTCCTACAATGAGCAGTTCTTC,CASSFNGVNSYNEQFF
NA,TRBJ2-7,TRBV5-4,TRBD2,TGTGCCAGCAGCTCCCCCGCGAGGGTAGCGGGAGGTTCCTACGAGCAGTACTTC,CASSSPARVAGGSYEQYF